The 7 T cell receptor beta chains below come from one sample, sequenced in a study of vaccination and CD4 T cells after COVID-19. Sample treatment: approximately nine-day PBMC culture with coronavirus spike peptide pools or control peptides (ViraFEST assay). Their antigens are not known. The Oncomine TCR Beta short-read assay was what sequenced the DNA obtained from cultured CD4+ T cells. Via MiXCR, TCRdb re-called the PCR reads, giving one row per CDR3 protein. The data show some 10,000 distinct CDR3 sequences, approximately 23% seen once. Sequencing was performed on CD4+ T cells from blood, cultured in vitro, taken before SARS-CoV-2 vaccination. The receptor source for this set is a human donor who received a COVID-19 vaccine.

This rearrangement joins TRBV12-3 or TRBV12-4 to TRBJ1-6, with D uncertain. V was trimmed by 3 bases and J by 6 bases, leaving 12 bases between them. The CDR3 totals 15 residues. This chain's CDR3 is CASSFAGQVNSPLHF. CDR3 in DNA: TGTGCCAGCAGTTTTGCGGGTCAGGTTAATTCACCCCTCCACTTT.

This clonotype was counted a few times. The rearrangement joins TRBV5-5 to TRBJ2-5, with TRBD1 as a possible D gene (6 bases). V was trimmed by 2 bases and J by 2 bases, leaving 13 bases between them. Per germline, CDR1 SGHKS and CDR2 YYEKEE (reference sequence). This CDR3 has 15 residues. CDR3 nucleotides: TGTGCCAGCAGCTTCCCCAGGACAGCGCAAGAGACCCAGTACTTC. Its protein product is CASSFPRTAQETQYF.

As for this clonotype: Relative to the germline gene, one junction end is altered; a read error may explain this. This chain joins TRBV20-1 and TRBJ2-7; 8 bases align to TRBD1. The CDR3 runs 13 residues. Germline CDR1 and CDR2: DFQATT and SNEGSKA (reference sequence). The CDR3 loop reads CSARGQGTYEQHF. CDR3 in DNA: TGCAGTGCTAGAGGACAGGGGACCTACGAGCAGCACTTC.

The chain combines TRBV7-6 with TRBJ2-4; TRBD2 agrees at 15 bases. This CDR3 has 20 residues. From germline, CDR1 is SGHVS and CDR2 FNYEAQ. The ends lost 1 base at V and 2 bases at J; junction bases unmatched: 9. CDR3 nucleotides: TGTGCCAGCAGCTTAGGGGGACTAGCGGGGGGCCCTTTGACCAAAAACATTCAGTACTTC. Translating gives CASSLGGLAGGPLTKNIQYF. The entire variable domain, with the rest obtained from reference TRBV7-6 and TRBJ2-4, is as follows: GAGVSQSPRYKVTKRGQDVALRCDPISGHVSLYWYRQALGQGPEFLTYFNYEAQQDKSGLPNDRFSAERPEGSISTLTIQRTEQRDSAMYRCASSLGGLAGGPLTKNIQYFGAGTRLSVL.

The chain links TRBV6-1 to TRBJ1-2, with 7 bases lining up with TRBD1. The CDR3 extends over 15 amino acids. The V gene's germline CDR1 is MNHNS and CDR2 SASEGT. V lost 6 bases to trimming and J lost 0 bases; unmatched junction nucleotides: 7. CDR3 coding DNA: TGTGCCAGCAGAGCGGAGGGGACAGCTAACTATGGCTACACCTTC. Protein sequence: CASRAEGTANYGYTF.

Regarding this clonotype: Germline is not matched at one junction end, which may reflect a read error. The rearrangement uses TRBV27 and TRBJ2-7; D might be TRBD1 or TRBD2, each matching 6 bases. Germline V gene sequence: CDR1 MNHEY, CDR2 SMNVEV (reference sequence). The CDR3 totals 15 residues. This CDR3 is CASSLSWGAGYEQYF. As DNA, the CDR3 is TGTGCCAGCAGCTTATCGTGGGGGGCCGGCTACGAGCAGTACTTC.

This chain uses TRBV27 with TRBJ1-1; no reliable D call. The CDR3 totals 18 residues. The V and J ends lost 1 base and 0 bases respectively, with 18 bases between them. Per the germline V gene, CDR1 is MNHEY and CDR2 is SMNVEV (reference sequence). CDR3 DNA sequence: TGTGCCAGCAGTTTATGGGTGACAAGGCGCTTCATGAACACTGAAGCTTTCTTT. This translates into CASSLWVTRRFMNTEAFF.